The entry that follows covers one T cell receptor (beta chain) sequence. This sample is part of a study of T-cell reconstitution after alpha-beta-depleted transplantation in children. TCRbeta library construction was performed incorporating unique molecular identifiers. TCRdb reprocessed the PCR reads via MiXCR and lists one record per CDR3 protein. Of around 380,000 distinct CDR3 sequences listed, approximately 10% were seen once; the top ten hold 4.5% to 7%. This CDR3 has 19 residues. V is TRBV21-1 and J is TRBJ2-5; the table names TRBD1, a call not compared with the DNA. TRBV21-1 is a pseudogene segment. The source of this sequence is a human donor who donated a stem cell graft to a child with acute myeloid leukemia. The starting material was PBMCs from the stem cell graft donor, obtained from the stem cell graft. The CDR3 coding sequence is TGTGCCAGCAGCAAATCCCCCAAGAGGTCAACAACCCCTTTAGAGACCCAGTACTTC. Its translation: CASSKSPKRSTTPLETQYF.